The sequence of this T cell receptor (beta chain) was determined in a study of CD8 T cells in Susac syndrome. Negative isolation was used for CD8+ and CD4+ T cells, and FACS enrichment was applied to TEMRA cells. In germline, CDR1 is MGHRA, CDR2 YSYEKL. V was trimmed by 5 bases and J by 0 bases, leaving 14 bases between them. The CDR3 is 15 residues long. Reverse transcription used about 0.45 to 1 ug RNA and random hexamers. Amplification of TCR beta CDR3 used immunoSEQ multiplex PCR across 54 Vbeta and 13 Jbeta. MiXCR, applied by TCRdb to the immunoSEQ multiplex PCR reads, yields one record per CDR3 protein. The table lists about 200,000 distinct CDR3 sequences, 90% to 95% of them singletons.

The sample comprised CD8+ T cells from PBMCs. The sequence was collected from a human donor with multiple sclerosis. The chain joins TRBV4-1 to TRBJ2-7; D is possibly TRBD1 or TRBD2 (5 bases each). The CDR3, as DNA: TGCGCCAGCAGCGTACGGGACGGAGGCTCCTACGAGCAGTACTTC. This encodes CASSVRDGGSYEQYF.